These 10 T cell receptor delta chains share one sample of origin, sequenced in a study of gamma-delta chains in newborns, infants, children. TCRdb reapplied CATT to the reads. The sample contains more than 6,000 delta-chain clones, approximately 1.9% of which appear only once. Sequencing input: blood. The receptors stem from a child who was a newborn, infant or young child, either healthy, febrile or measles-vaccinated (not recorded which).

Concerning this clone: TCRdb has a much larger clone's protein, which differs at residue 7 from the translation of this DNA, likely because of a read error; what is shown is the protein translated from the DNA. This chain uses TRDV2 with TRDJ2; D not certain. The germline V and J ends were trimmed by 0 bases and 3 bases, with 7 bases remaining between them. Germline loops: CDR1 GEAIGNYY, CDR2 EKD. CDR3 length equals 14 residues. The CDR3 region has the DNA TGTGCCTGTGACACCTGGTGGATGACAGCACAACTCTTCTTT. Protein: CACDTWWMTAQLFF.

This clone occurred a few times. TCRdb records a much larger clone's protein for this DNA, with a difference at residue 4 that likely arises from a read error; the protein given is the translation of the DNA. The J gene is TRDJ3, the V gene TRDV2; TRDD3 matches 10 bases. Germline V CDR1 and CDR2: GEAIGNYY, EKD. The CDR3 covers 18 residues. The CDR3 nucleotides read TGTGCCTGTGGCACCGTGGGGGATACCTCCTGGGACACCCGACAGATGTTTTTC. The encoded protein is CACGTVGDTSWDTRQMFF.

This clone counts as medium-sized (0.01 to 0.1%). The sample has other DNA sequences that encode this CDR3 too. The chain uses TRDV2 and TRDJ3; 10 bases are shared with TRDD3. This CDR3 region has 16 residues. CDR1 is GEAIGNYY, CDR2 EKD, per germline. Trimming removed 3 bases from V and 4 bases from J; junction bases left unmatched: 2. Here the CDR3 DNA reads TGTGCCTGTGACGTACTGGGGGATTGGGACACCCGACAGATGTTTTTC. Translated: CACDVLGDWDTRQMFF.

This clone was seen ten or more times. Since a far larger clone is one base different, this is likely a read error. CDR3 coding DNA: TGTGCCTGTAACACCGTGGGGGATACAGCACAACTCTTCTTT. Translated: CACNTVGDTAQLFF. J is TRDJ2 and V is TRDV2; 8 nucleotides align to TRDD3. Per germline, CDR1 GEAIGNYY and CDR2 EKD. CDR3 size: 14 residues.

The DNA of the CDR3 is TGTGCCTGTGACACCGTGGTACTGGGGGGCCACCGCTCCTGGGACACCCGACAGATGTTTTTC. This encodes CACDTVVLGGHRSWDTRQMFF. The chain combines TRDV2 with TRDJ3, with 8 bases lining up with TRDD3. CDR3 length equals 21 residues. The V gene end was trimmed by 0 bases and the J gene end by 0 bases; junction bases not matched to a gene: 12. Looked up from germline, CDR1 is GEAIGNYY and CDR2 is EKD.

This clone was picked up a small number of times. This may come from a read error, since a much larger clone is one base off. Other DNA sequences of this sample code for an identical CDR3. The chain carries TRDV2 and TRDJ3, with a possible D match to TRDD3 (5 bases). CDR3 length: 19 amino acids. V shed 3 bases and J shed 1 base, with 18 bases lying between them. Germline V lookup: CDR1 GEAIGNYY, CDR2 EKD. CDR3 amino acids: CACDPVGDRSSWDTRQMFF. For the CDR3, the DNA is TGTGCCTGTGACCCCGTTGGGGACCGATCGTCCTGGGACACCCGACAGATGTTTTTC.

This clone was picked up a small number of times. A read error may explain this, as a much larger clone is one base away. The V gene is TRDV2, the J gene TRDJ2, with 7 bases lining up with TRDD3. This CDR3 region has 15 residues. Germline V gives CDR1 GEAIGNYY, CDR2 EKD. CDR3 sequence reads: CACDPLGAPSAHLFF. The CDR3 DNA reads TGTGCCTGTGACCCTCTGGGGGCCCCATCGGCACACCTCTTCTTT.

A note on this clone: Translating this DNA gives a protein that differs at residue 3 from the TCRdb one, which belongs to a much larger clone; a read error is likely, and the protein shown is this translation. The V and J genes are TRDV2 and TRDJ3; a possible D gene is TRDD3 (6 bases). The germline gives CDR1 GEAIGNYY, CDR2 EKD. The CDR3 extends over 17 amino acids. Here the CDR3 DNA reads TGTGCCCGTGACACCACTGGGAGCTCCTGGGACACCCGACAGATGTTTTTC. This gives the protein CARDTTGSSWDTRQMFF.

Points on this clone: The protein in TCRdb stems from a much larger clone and differs at residue 6 from this DNA's translation, likely a read error; here the protein is translated from the DNA. The chain carries TRDV2 and TRDJ2; 7 nucleotides line up with TRDD3. The germline CDR1 and CDR2 sequences are GEAIGNYY and EKD. The CDR3 has 14 amino acids. Trimming took 1 base from V and 6 from J; bases not matched to a gene: 4. DNA of the CDR3: TGTGCCTGTGACACGGCTGGGGGGCCAGCACAACTCTTCTTT. This gives the protein CACDTAGGPAQLFF.

By share, this clone counts as medium-sized. A much larger clone lies one base from this, so it may be a read error. The same CDR3 arises from other DNA sequences in this sample as well. The rearrangement uses TRDV2 and TRDJ2; TRDD3 matches at 8 bases. Germline V CDR1 and CDR2: GEAIGNYY, EKD. The CDR3 totals 14 residues. V dropped 0 bases and J dropped 5; count of bases not matched to a gene: 1. Written as DNA, the CDR3 is TGTGCCTGTGACACCTTGGGGGATACAGCACAACTCTTCTTT. Amino acids: CACDTLGDTAQLFF.